The 8 T cell receptor beta chains below come from one sample, sequenced in a study of T cells expressing NK-cell markers. TCRdb re-called the 5' RACE reads and catalogs CDR3 proteins one per entry, DNA excluded. The sample includes roughly 380,000 distinct CDR3 sequences. The sample consisted of blood T cells: a sorted CD56 or NKG2C T cell subset, CD4+ or CD8+ T cells, or bulk PBMC T cells (not recorded which). These receptors all stem from a man aged 18-69 years in good health.

The J gene is TRBJ1-2, the V gene TRBV7-2. Germline CDR1 SGHTA, CDR2 FQGNSA. The CDR3 covers 14 residues. CDR3: CASSLVPHSYGYTF.

This sequence joins TRBV13 and TRBJ2-3; TCRdb's assignment of TRBD2 cannot be checked, as there is no DNA. The CDR3 loop spans 13 amino acids. Germline lookup yields CDR1 PRHDT and CDR2 FYEKMQ (reference sequence). CDR3 loop: CASTTSSTDTQYF.

The CDR3 sequence is CASRAWRQGYEQYF. The rearrangement uses TRBV5-1 and TRBJ2-7; TCRdb names TRBD1, which stays unverified in the absence of DNA. The CDR3 is made up of 14 amino acids. In germline, CDR1 is SGHRS, CDR2 YFSETQ. Complete variable domain (other parts from reference TRBV5-1 and TRBJ2-7): KAGVTQTPRYLIKTRGQQVTLSCSPISGHRSVSWYQQTPGQGLQFLFEYFSETQRNKGNFPGRFSGRQFSNSRSEMNVSTLELGDSALYLCASRAWRQGYEQYFGPGTRLTVT.

The genes are TRBV12-3 or TRBV12-4 and TRBJ1-2; TCRdb reports TRBD1, a call that lacks DNA to check it against. This CDR3 spans 17 amino acids. CDR3 sequence: CASSRSLLGQGARGYTF.

The chain is built from TRBV29-1 and TRBJ1-2. The CDR3 is made up of 14 amino acids. Germline CDR1 SQVTM, CDR2 ANQGSEA. The chain's CDR3 is CSVDGWQGGYGYTF. The full variable domain, completed using reference TRBV29-1 and TRBJ1-2, is SAVISQKPSRDICQRGTSLTIQCQVDSQVTMMFWYRQQPGQSLTLIATANQGSEATYESGFVIDKFPISRPNLTFSTLTVSNMSPEDSSIYLCSVDGWQGGYGYTFGSGTRLTVV.

The chain employs TRBV20-1 and TRBJ2-7; TCRdb lists TRBD1, though no DNA is available to test this call. Per germline, CDR1 DFQATT and CDR2 SNEGSKA (reference sequence). The CDR3 runs 15 residues. Here the CDR3 reads CSAPWPTGKVYEQYF.

The chain is built from TRBV6-1 and TRBJ2-7; as DNA is missing, the TRBD1 call by TCRdb cannot be tested. Germline CDR1 is MNHNS and CDR2 is SASEGT. CDR3 length: 13 residues. The CDR3 loop is CASNRDLRYEQYF.

The chain has TRBV27 and TRBJ2-5. The CDR3 consists of 14 residues. Germline values: CDR1 MNHEY, CDR2 SMNVEV (reference sequence). The CDR3: CASSLRGFLETQYF.